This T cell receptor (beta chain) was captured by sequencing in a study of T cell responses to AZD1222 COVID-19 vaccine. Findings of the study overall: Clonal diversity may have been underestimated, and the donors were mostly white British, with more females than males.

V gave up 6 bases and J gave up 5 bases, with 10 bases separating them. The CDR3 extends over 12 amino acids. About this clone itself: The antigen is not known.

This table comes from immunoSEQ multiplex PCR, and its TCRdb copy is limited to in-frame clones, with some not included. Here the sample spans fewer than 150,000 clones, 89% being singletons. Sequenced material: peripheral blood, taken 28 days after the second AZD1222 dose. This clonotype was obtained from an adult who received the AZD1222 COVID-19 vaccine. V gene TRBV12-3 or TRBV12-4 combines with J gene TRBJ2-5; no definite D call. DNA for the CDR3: TGTGCCAGCAGCTCTAGAGAGGAGACCCAGTACTTC. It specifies CASSSREETQYF.